This record looks at one TCR beta chain sequence and its context. No antigen is known for it. Looked up from germline, CDR1 is WNHNN and CDR2 is SYGVQD (reference sequence). After removal of 2 bases from V and 4 bases from J, the junction contained 2 bases not matched to a gene. The CDR3 runs 15 residues. The data were taken from a study of Ad26.COV2.S vaccination and SARS-CoV-2 variants. This table comes from immunoSEQ multiplex PCR, and its TCRdb copy is limited to in-frame clones, with some not included. The profile shows about 390,000 clones, 80% to 95% of them singletons. Whole-study results and caveats: Measurements of TCR breadth and depth may have given underestimates of the total T cell responses.

Regarding treatment: 15 to 20 received Ad26.COV2.S at low or high dose, single or two shots; about 5 received placebo; per-sample allocation not given. Samples were taken on day 63 after the first vaccine or placebo injection. What was given as vaccine was an Ad26 vector encoding Wuhan-strain SARS-CoV-2 spike. Sequencing was performed on peripheral blood, taken in a trial of Ad26.COV2.S vaccine versus placebo. This chain connects TRBV10-1 to TRBJ2-1, with 10 bases identical to TRBD1. This receptor was identified in a person between 18 and 60 years old who received the Ad26.COV2.S COVID-19 vaccine or a placebo. Written as DNA, the CDR3 is TGCGCCAGCAGTGAGGGGACAGGGGATTACAATGAGCAGTTCTTC. Its translation is CASSEGTGDYNEQFF.